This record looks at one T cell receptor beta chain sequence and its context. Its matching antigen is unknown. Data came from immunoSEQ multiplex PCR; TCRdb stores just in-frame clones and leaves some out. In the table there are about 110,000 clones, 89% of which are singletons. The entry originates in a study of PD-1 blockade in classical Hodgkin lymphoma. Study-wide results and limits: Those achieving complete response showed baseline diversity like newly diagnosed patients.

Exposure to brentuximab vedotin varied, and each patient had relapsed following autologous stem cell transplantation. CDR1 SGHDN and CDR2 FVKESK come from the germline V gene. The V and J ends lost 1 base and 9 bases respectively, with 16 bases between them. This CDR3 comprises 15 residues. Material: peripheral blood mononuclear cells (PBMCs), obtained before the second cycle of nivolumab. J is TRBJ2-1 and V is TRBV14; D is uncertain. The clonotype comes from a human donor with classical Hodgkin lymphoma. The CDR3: CASSQVLANPPEQFF. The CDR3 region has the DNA TGTGCCAGCAGCCAAGTTCTGGCAAATCCGCCTGAGCAGTTCTTC.